What follows describes a single T cell receptor (beta chain). This clone was seen only a few times. There is no known antigen for this receptor. No much larger clone exists at a distance of one base, and base qualities are not known. The immunoSEQ Assay, a bias-controlled multiplex PCR, was used to amplify TCRbeta CDR3 regions from genomic DNA. On the authors' methods: The number of nucleated cells in each sample was estimated by amplification of reference gene primers within the assay. Sequence reads were collapsed and filtered to measure the absolute abundance of every unique TCRbeta CDR3 rearrangement. For each sample, productive Simpson clonality was calculated by taking the square root of Simpson's diversity index across productive rearrangements. What TCRdb holds here is the immuneACCESS table cut down to in-frame rearrangements. Part of the clones is not present; checked against another copy, under half of the missing clones reflect an unresolved V gene, and the others are unexplained. Clone size and V and J calls were adopted from that table, with D and trimming inferred from the DNA. This sample is represented by about 120,000 clones; about four fifths of them were singletons. Clones ranked in the top ten supply about 12% of the sample.

The sample comes from a study of blood T cell repertoires in COVID-19 (dated by TCRdb to the early 2020s). About the study as a whole: Collaborator samples came from the United States, Italy and Spain and covered acute and convalescent phases of COVID-19. Where available, HLA class I and class II types were obtained from metadata supplied by the sample provider rather than from assay-based typing. Sample metadata almost always included a de-identified subject ID, COVID-19 status, age in years and sex. The material from the prospective study consisted of cDNA or gDNA derived from T cells, B-cell-depleted T cells, or PBMCs. The samples were drawn from two sources: the first 160 participants of the ongoing ImmuneRACE study, and approximately 1,300 subjects contributed by 6 global collaborators. Deeply sampled blood TCRbeta repertoires from subjects exposed to, actively infected with, or recovered from COVID-19 were included in the dataset. The repertoires were released in a freely available public database meant as a resource for research on the immune response to SARS-CoV-2.

Looking up the germline V gene yields CDR1 LGHNA and CDR2 YSLEER. Counted from cysteine to phenylalanine, this CDR3 has 19 amino acids. CDR3 DNA is the only sequence kept; it has 57 bases, read in frame from the first base. Trimmed from V: 0 bases; trimmed from J: 0 bases; junction bases lacking a gene match: 12. Whole blood was collected in K2EDTA tubes by collaborating institutions according to the institutions' own protocols. For TCRbeta analysis, collaborators shipped samples as frozen whole blood, isolated PBMCs, or DNA extracted from either of those sample types. Study-wide conclusions, independent of this receptor: Clinical and demographic metadata were provided uncurated, with the amount varying by source and participant.

This TCR was sampled from a human donor in a cohort sampled during active COVID-19. The specimen was peripheral blood. Here the chain combines TRBV4-3 and TRBJ2-3, with 7 middle bases fitting TRBD2. The CDR3 amino acid sequence is: CASSQEPPRMGGSTDTQYF. The nucleotide sequence reads as follows: TGCGCCAGCAGCCAAGAGCCCCCCCGGATGGGGGGGAGCACAGATACGCAGTATTTT.